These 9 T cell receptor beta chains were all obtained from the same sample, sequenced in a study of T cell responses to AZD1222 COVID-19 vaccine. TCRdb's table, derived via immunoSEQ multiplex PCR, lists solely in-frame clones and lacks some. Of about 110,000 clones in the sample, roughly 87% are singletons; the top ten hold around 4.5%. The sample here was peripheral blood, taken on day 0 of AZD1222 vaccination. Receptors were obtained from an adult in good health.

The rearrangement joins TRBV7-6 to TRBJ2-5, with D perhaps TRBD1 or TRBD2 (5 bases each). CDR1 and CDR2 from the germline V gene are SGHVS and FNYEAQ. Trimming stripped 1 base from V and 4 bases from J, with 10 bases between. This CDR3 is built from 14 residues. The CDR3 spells CASSLVAGRETQYF. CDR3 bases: TGTGCCAGCAGCTTAGTGGCAGGGAGAGAGACCCAGTACTTC.

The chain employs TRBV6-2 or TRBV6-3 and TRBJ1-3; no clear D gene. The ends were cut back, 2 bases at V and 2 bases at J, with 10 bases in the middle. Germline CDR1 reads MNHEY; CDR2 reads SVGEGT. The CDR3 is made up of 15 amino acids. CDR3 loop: CASSYVGMTGNTIYF. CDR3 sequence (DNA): TGTGCCAGCAGTTACGTTGGAATGACTGGAAACACCATATATTTT.

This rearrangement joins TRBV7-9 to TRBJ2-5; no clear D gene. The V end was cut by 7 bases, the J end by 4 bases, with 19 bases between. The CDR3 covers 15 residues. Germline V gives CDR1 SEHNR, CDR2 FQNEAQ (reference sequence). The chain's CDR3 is CASTLRGDRSETQYF. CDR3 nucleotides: TGTGCCAGCACCCTTCGTGGTGATCGCTCAGAGACCCAGTACTTC.

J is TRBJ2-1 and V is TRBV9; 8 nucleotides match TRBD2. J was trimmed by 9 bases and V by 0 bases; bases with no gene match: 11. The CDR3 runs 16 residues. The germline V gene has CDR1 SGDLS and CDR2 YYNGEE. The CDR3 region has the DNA TGTGCCAGCAGCGTAGATTTGGGACTAGTGGGTTTTGAGCAGTTCTTC. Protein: CASSVDLGLVGFEQFF.

CDR3 DNA sequence: TGTGCCAGCAGTTACGAGGGGATCACTGGAAACACCATATATTTT. Amino acid sequence: CASSYEGITGNTIYF. The chain combines TRBV6-6 with TRBJ1-3; weak D call: TRBD1 (5 bases). CDR3 length: 15 amino acids. V was shortened by 2 bases and J by 2 bases, with 10 bases between the two germline ends. Germline V gives CDR1 MNHNY, CDR2 SVGAGI (reference sequence).

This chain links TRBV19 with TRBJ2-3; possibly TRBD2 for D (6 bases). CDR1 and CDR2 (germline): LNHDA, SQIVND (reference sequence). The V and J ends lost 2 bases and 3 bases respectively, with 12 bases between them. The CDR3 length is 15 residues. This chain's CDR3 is CASSINSGGTDTQYF. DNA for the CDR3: TGTGCCAGTAGTATAAATAGCGGAGGTACAGATACGCAGTATTTT.

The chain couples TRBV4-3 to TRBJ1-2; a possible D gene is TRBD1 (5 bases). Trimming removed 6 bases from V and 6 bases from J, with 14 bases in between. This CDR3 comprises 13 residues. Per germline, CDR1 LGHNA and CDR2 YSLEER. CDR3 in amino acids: CASRGLLSDGYTF. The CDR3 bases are TGCGCCAGCAGGGGACTGCTAAGCGATGGCTACACCTTC.

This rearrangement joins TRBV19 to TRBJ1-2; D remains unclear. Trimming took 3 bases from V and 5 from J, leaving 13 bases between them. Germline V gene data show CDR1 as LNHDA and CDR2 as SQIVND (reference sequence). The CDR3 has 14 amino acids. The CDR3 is CASSILAGRYGYTF. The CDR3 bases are TGTGCCAGTAGTATTTTGGCGGGTCGGTATGGCTACACCTTC.

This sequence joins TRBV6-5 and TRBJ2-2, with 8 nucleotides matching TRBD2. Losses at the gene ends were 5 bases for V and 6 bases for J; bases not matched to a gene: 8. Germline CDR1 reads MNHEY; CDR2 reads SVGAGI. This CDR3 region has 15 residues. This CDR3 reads CASSPGLGGAGELFF. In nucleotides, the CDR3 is TGTGCCAGCAGTCCGGGACTAGGAGGAGCCGGGGAGCTGTTTTTT.